This is a list of T cell receptor beta chains from one sample in a study of kidney transplant recipient with SARS-CoV-2 infection. TCRdb independently ran MiXCR on the reads; one entry per CDR3 protein. The profile shows 200,000 to 250,000 distinct CDR3 sequences, 25% to 30% of them singletons. Sequences were derived from a blood sample, sampled at baseline and between days 110 and 120 from a kidney transplant recipient. These receptors all stem from a male patient aged 25 to 39 who had COVID-19 and was a kidney transplant recipient. Some T cells may trace back to the graft donor. Each CDR3 is given with its conserved first and last residue. Fields, in order: clone size, D gene, CDR3 length, V gene, J gene, CDR3 DNA, CDR3 protein. A D gene is named only where the DNA matches it firmly. The size entry is marked missing in some rows and otherwise reads once, few, many or a size class.

many,TRBD1,17,TRBV6-4,TRBJ1-2,TGTGCCAGCAGTGACTCGAAAAGAAGAGGACAGGGGAAGGGCTACACCTTC,CASSDSKRRGQGKGYTF
many,NA,17,TRBV7-4,TRBJ1-2,TGTGCCAGCAGCGAACCACATTCAGCTCGAAAGACCTATGGCTACACCTTC,CASSEPHSARKTYGYTF
many,NA,17,TRBV16,TRBJ1-2,TGTGCCAGCAGCTATATGTTGGTCGTTAGAAAGACCTATGGCTACACCTTC,CASSYMLVVRKTYGYTF
NA,TRBD1,14,TRBV5-4,TRBJ1-6,TGTGCCAGCAGCTGGGACAGGGGCATGTCACCCCTCCACTTT,CASSWDRGMSPLHF
many,NA,17,TRBV10-1,TRBJ1-2,TGCGCCAGCAGTTTGGCGCCAAGATCGCGAAAGACCTATGGCTACACCTTC,CASSLAPRSRKTYGYTF
many,NA,16,TRBV12-3/TRBV12-4,TRBJ2-3,TGTGCCAGCACCCGCATCGTTTGGGGGGGCACAGATACGCAGTATTTT,CASTRIVWGGTDTQYF
many,TRBD1,14,TRBV6-5,TRBJ1-2,TGTGCCAGCAGAGATGGGACAGCAAGGGGAGGCTACACCTTC,CASRDGTARGGYTF
many,NA,16,TRBV8-2,TRBJ1-2,TGTGGCAGTTTGAAAACTGATAGCCGAAAGACCTATGGCTACACCTTC,CGSLKTDSRKTYGYTF
NA,NA,16,TRBV5-5,TRBJ2-5,TGTGCCAGCAGCTTCTCGGGGGGCGCGGGGCAAGAGACCCAGTACTTC,CASSFSGGAGQETQYF
many,NA,17,TRBV6-1,TRBJ1-2,TGTGCCAGCAGTCTTTCCGTCTCTATGCGAAAGACCTATGGCTACACCTTC,CASSLSVSMRKTYGYTF
many,NA,17,TRBV12-3/TRBV12-4,TRBJ1-2,TGTGCCAGCAGTTGTCCATGCAGCTTCCGAAAGACCTATGGCTACACCTTC,CASSCPCSFRKTYGYTF
many,NA,16,TRBV30,TRBJ1-2,TGTGCCTGGAAGGTTGCGCGTTATAGAAAGACCTATGGCTACACCTTC,CAWKVARYRKTYGYTF
NA,NA,15,TRBV9,TRBJ2-1,TGTGCCAGCAGCGTAGCCACAGGGTTTTACAATGAGCAGTTCTTC,CASSVATGFYNEQFF
many,NA,16,TRBV12-3/TRBV12-4,TRBJ1-2,TGTGCCAGCAGCCCCTCGTGGGGGAGGGAGGACTATGGCTACACCTTC,CASSPSWGREDYGYTF
many,NA,16,TRBV7-2,TRBJ2-2,TGTGCCAGCAGCTTAGTTGCCGGGGGAGGCACCGGGGAGCTGTTTTTT,CASSLVAGGGTGELFF
many,NA,13,TRBV7-2,TRBJ1-5,TGTGCCAGCAGCGCCCGGGCCAATCAGCCCCAGCATTTT,CASSARANQPQHF
NA,NA,15,TRBV7-6,TRBJ2-1,TGTGCCAGCAGCTTACGGGAACTAGAGTACAATGAGCAGTTCTTC,CASSLRELEYNEQFF
many,NA,19,TRBV11-3,TRBJ2-6,TGTGCCAGCAGCTTCCGGAGCCGATCTCGACAAAGTCGGGCCAACGTCCTGACTTTC,CASSFRSRSRQSRANVLTF
many,NA,13,TRBV9,TRBJ1-1,TGTGCCAGCAGCGTGTCCGAGAACTCCCACGCTTTCTTT,CASSVSENSHAFF
many,TRBD1,14,TRBV15,TRBJ1-5,TGTGCCACCAGCGGGACAGGGGGCAATCAGCCCCAGCATTTT,CATSGTGGNQPQHF
many,NA,17,TRBV6-8,TRBJ1-2,TGTGCCAGCAGTGAGTATGAACGCTCTAGAAAGACCTATGGCTACACCTTC,CASSEYERSRKTYGYTF
many,NA,17,TRBV8-2,TRBJ2-6,TGTGGCATTTCACATAGGATAACACAAAGTCGGGCCAACGTCCTGACTTTC,CGISHRITQSRANVLTF
many,NA,15,TRBV11-2,TRBJ2-7,TGTGCCAGCAGCCTAAGCGGGACAGGACTGGGGGAGCAGTACTTC,CASSLSGTGLGEQYF
NA,NA,18,TRBV3-1,TRBJ2-2,TGTGCCAGCAGCAAATTACTTCCCATTTCAGGCTTGACCGGGGAGCTGTTTTTT,CASSKLLPISGLTGELFF
NA,NA,17,TRBV25-1,TRBJ1-2,TGTGCCGGCAGTTCTTGGGCAGAACTGGGAAAGACCTATGGCTACACCTTC,CAGSSWAELGKTYGYTF
many,TRBD2,17,TRBV4-2,TRBJ2-5,TGTGCCAGCAGCCTCACAAATAGCGGGAGGGCCCGAGAGACCCAGTACTTC,CASSLTNSGRARETQYF
many,TRBD1,17,TRBV24-1,TRBJ1-2,TGTGCCACCAGTGATGCGGCAGGGGGCGTGGGCCTCTATGGCTACACCTTC,CATSDAAGGVGLYGYTF
many,TRBD1,16,TRBV9,TRBJ1-2,TGTGCCAGCAGCGCTGGGACAGACATAAAATCCCGTGGCTACACCTTC,CASSAGTDIKSRGYTF
many,TRBD2,14,TRBV20-1,TRBJ2-7,TGCAGTGCTAGAGGCAAACTAGCGGAATACGAGCAGTACTTC,CSARGKLAEYEQYF
NA,NA,18,TRBV27,TRBJ2-3,TGTGCCAGCAGTAAACATGGCCTGGGCGGGAAGGACACAGATACGCAGTATTTT,CASSKHGLGGKDTDTQYF
NA,NA,12,TRBV6-5,TRBJ1-2,TGTGCCAGCAGTGTCCGGGGGGACGGCTACACCTTC,CASSVRGDGYTF
many,NA,12,TRBV6-6,TRBJ1-1,TGTGCCAGCAGTCCCCCCGAGCGGAAAGCTTTCTTT,CASSPPERKAFF
NA,NA,17,TRBV28,TRBJ2-6,TGTGCCAGCAGCCTCCCGGGACTTAGCTCTGGGGCCAACGTCCTGACTTTC,CASSLPGLSSGANVLTF
many,NA,17,TRBV7-7,TRBJ1-2,TGTGCCAGCAGCCGGGTCGCTAAGTGCCGAAAGACCTATGGCTACACCTTC,CASSRVAKCRKTYGYTF
many,NA,18,TRBV3-1,TRBJ2-4,TGTGCCAGCAGCATCCTCGGTTCCCATTTGCAAAGAAAAAACATTCAGTACTTC,CASSILGSHLQRKNIQYF
NA,NA,17,TRBV11-3,TRBJ1-2,TGTGCCAGCGGCGTATCAATCGATCTCGGAAAGGCCTATGGCTACACCTTC,CASGVSIDLGKAYGYTF
many,NA,17,TRBV7-2,TRBJ1-2,TGTGCCAGCAGCAGAAAACTCAGAGACGGAAAGACCTATGGCTACACCTTC,CASSRKLRDGKTYGYTF
NA,NA,13,TRBV6-5,TRBJ1-2,TGTGCCAGCACGCCAGTGGGGGGCTATGGCTACACCTTC,CASTPVGGYGYTF
many,TRBD1,15,TRBV5-1,TRBJ2-7,TGCGCCAGCAGCCCCTCGGGACAGGGGGTGAACGAGCAGTACTTC,CASSPSGQGVNEQYF
many,TRBD2,16,TRBV4-1,TRBJ2-2,TGCGCCAGCAGCCCCCGGACTAGCGGAAACACCGGGGAGCTGTTTTTT,CASSPRTSGNTGELFF
many,TRBD2,18,TRBV6-6,TRBJ2-7,TGTGCCAGCAGCCAAATCCGGACTAGCGGGAGCCATTCCTACGAGCAGTACTTC,CASSQIRTSGSHSYEQYF
many,NA,17,TRBV3-1,TRBJ1-1,TGTGCCAGCAGCCGACGTCTTCCCATTTCAATTCGCACTGAAGCTTTCTTT,CASSRRLPISIRTEAFF
many,NA,14,TRBV6-5,TRBJ1-5,TGTGCCAGCAGTTACTCGTTGGGGAATCAGCCCCAGCATTTT,CASSYSLGNQPQHF
few,NA,13,TRBV6-4,TRBJ2-1,TGTGCCAGCAGTGATGGTCAACAGGGAAAGCAGTTCTTC,CASSDGQQGKQFF
NA,NA,16,TRBV5-4,TRBJ2-3,TGTGCCAGCAGCTTGGGGCGCGGTCCCCCCACAGATACGCAGTATTTT,CASSLGRGPPTDTQYF
many,NA,14,TRBV2,TRBJ1-5,TGTGCCAGCAGGGGCAGGGTTTTCAATCAGCCCCAGCATTTT,CASRGRVFNQPQHF
many,NA,17,TRBV7-4,TRBJ1-2,TGTGCCAGCAGCGGATCCGGTTCAGCTCGAAAGACCTATGGCTACACCTTC,CASSGSGSARKTYGYTF
many,NA,17,TRBV10-1,TRBJ1-2,TGCGCCAGCAGTAAAAGGCAAAGATCGCGAAAGACCTATGGCTACACCTTC,CASSKRQRSRKTYGYTF
NA,TRBD2,16,TRBV7-3,TRBJ2-1,TGTGCCAGCAGCTTAAGTCGACTAGCGGGAGTAAATGAGAAGTTCTTC,CASSLSRLAGVNEKFF
NA,NA,17,TRBV10-1,TRBJ1-2,TGCGCCAGCAGTGAGTCGTTAAGATCGCGAAAGACCTATGTCTACACCTTC,CASSESLRSRKTYVYTF
many,NA,15,TRBV7-8,TRBJ2-2,TGTGCCAGCAGGGTCCGGGGGGCACACACCGGGGAGCTGTTTTTT,CASRVRGAHTGELFF
many,NA,15,TRBV5-5,TRBJ2-1,TGTGCCAGCACCACAGCTTCAGTCAGAGACAATGAGCAGTTCTTC,CASTTASVRDNEQFF
few,NA,14,TRBV27,TRBJ1-1,TGTGCCAGCAGTTTACTTCCAGGGTCCCCTGAAGCTTTCTTT,CASSLLPGSPEAFF
many,NA,16,TRBV5-3,TRBJ1-2,TGTGCCAGAGTGCTTGTAGTGGTGAGAAAGACCTATGGCTACACCTTC,CARVLVVVRKTYGYTF
NA,NA,16,TRBV19,TRBJ2-3,TGTGCCAGTAGTATCGGGCTAGCAGGACTCACAGGTACGCAGTATTTT,CASSIGLAGLTGTQYF
many,TRBD2,15,TRBV5-5,TRBJ2-3,TGTGCCAGCAGCTTTCAGCGGGAAGTAGGGGATACGCAGTATTTT,CASSFQREVGDTQYF
many,NA,19,TRBV7-5,TRBJ1-2,NA,CISVPERLSEVGKTYGYTF